A selection of T cell receptor beta chains follows, all from one sample in a study of regulatory T cells in long-lasting Graves disease. TCRdb re-analysed the multiplex PCR reads in MiXCR, keeping a single row per CDR3 protein. Altogether approximately 350,000 distinct CDR3 sequences are present, 12% being singletons, with the ten largest covering 15% to 20%. These same records also appear under a second study, on T cells in Graves' hyperthyroidism and ophthalmopathy.

The sequences come from peripheral blood mononuclear cells (PBMCs), collected at new diagnosis, from a patient treated with antithyroid drugs. Receptors were obtained from a woman between 18 and 29 years old with Graves disease. Both conserved end residues are part of each CDR3. The D gene is left open where the match is weak. Only some rows state a clone size, as once, few, many or a class for expanded clones.

clone_size: .; v_call: TRBV5-1; j_call: TRBJ2-1; d_call: .; cdr3_nt: TGCGCCAGCAGCTTGAGAGGTAGGGGACCTAGACGAAATGAGCAGTTCTTC; cdr3_aa: CASSLRGRGPRRNEQFF
clone_size: few; v_call: TRBV27; j_call: TRBJ1-1; d_call: .; cdr3_nt: TGTGCCAGCAGTTTATCGTGGGGGCGCGGCACTGAAGCTTTCTTT; cdr3_aa: CASSLSWGRGTEAFF
clone_size: many; v_call: TRBV9; j_call: TRBJ2-3; d_call: TRBD2; cdr3_nt: TGTGCCAGCAGCGTAGTTCGGGGGGACCCGACAGATACGCAGTATTTT; cdr3_aa: CASSVVRGDPTDTQYF
clone_size: few; v_call: TRBV7-7; j_call: TRBJ2-5; d_call: .; cdr3_nt: TGTGCTAGCAGCTTAAGGCCGGCCCAGGAAGAGACCCAGTACTTC; cdr3_aa: CASSLRPAQEETQYF
clone_size: many; v_call: TRBV28; j_call: TRBJ2-7; d_call: TRBD1; cdr3_nt: TGTGCCAGCAGTTTATCGTCGAGGGACAGGGGGATCGACGAGCAGTACTTC; cdr3_aa: CASSLSSRDRGIDEQYF
clone_size: many; v_call: TRBV9; j_call: TRBJ1-2; d_call: .; cdr3_nt: TGTGCCAGCAGTCGACAGGTCTATGGCTACACCTTC; cdr3_aa: CASSRQVYGYTF
clone_size: .; v_call: TRBV2; j_call: TRBJ2-2; d_call: TRBD1; cdr3_nt: TGTGCCAGCCGAACCGGGACAGGGGTAGTAGGCGGGGAGCTGTTTTTT; cdr3_aa: CASRTGTGVVGGELFF
clone_size: many; v_call: TRBV6-9; j_call: TRBJ1-1; d_call: .; cdr3_nt: TGTGCCAGCAGTTACTCAGGCCGAGGGACCTCTGAAGCTTTCTTT; cdr3_aa: CASSYSGRGTSEAFF
clone_size: .; v_call: TRBV6-1; j_call: TRBJ2-2; d_call: TRBD2; cdr3_nt: TGTGCCAGCCGTACCGCGTGGCTAGCGGAGAACACCGGGGAGCTGTTTTTT; cdr3_aa: CASRTAWLAENTGELFF
clone_size: few; v_call: TRBV5-1; j_call: TRBJ2-1; d_call: TRBD2; cdr3_nt: TGCGCCAGCACCCTATTCCCTAGCGGGAGTAATGAGCAGTTCTTC; cdr3_aa: CASTLFPSGSNEQFF
clone_size: many; v_call: TRBV12-3/TRBV12-4; j_call: TRBJ1-4; d_call: TRBD1; cdr3_nt: TGTGCCAGCAGTAGGACAGGGGCCGGCAATGAAAAACTGTTTTTT; cdr3_aa: CASSRTGAGNEKLFF
clone_size: many; v_call: TRBV18; j_call: TRBJ1-3; d_call: .; cdr3_nt: TGTGCCAGCTCACCTGCATCCTCTGGAAACACCATATATTTT; cdr3_aa: CASSPASSGNTIYF
clone_size: many; v_call: TRBV30; j_call: TRBJ1-1; d_call: .; cdr3_nt: TGTGCCTGGAGTGTACGGTGGACTGAAGCTTTCTTT; cdr3_aa: CAWSVRWTEAFF
clone_size: many; v_call: TRBV9; j_call: TRBJ2-1; d_call: .; cdr3_nt: TGTGCCAGCAGCCCGAGCCCTAGGGCAGACGAGCAGTTCTTC; cdr3_aa: CASSPSPRADEQFF
clone_size: many; v_call: TRBV29-1; j_call: TRBJ1-1; d_call: .; cdr3_nt: TGCAGCGTTGAACGGCGACAAAGGACTGAAGCTTTCTTT; cdr3_aa: CSVERRQRTEAFF
clone_size: .; v_call: TRBV6-9; j_call: TRBJ2-1; d_call: TRBD1; cdr3_nt: TGTGCCAGCAGTTATGAGGCAGGGGGTTTAAATGAGCAGTTCTTC; cdr3_aa: CASSYEAGGLNEQFF
clone_size: many; v_call: TRBV6-5; j_call: TRBJ1-1; d_call: .; cdr3_nt: TGTGCCAGCAGTTTGACTCTCGGAGGGAACACTGAAGCTTTCTTT; cdr3_aa: CASSLTLGGNTEAFF
clone_size: many; v_call: TRBV27; j_call: TRBJ1-6; d_call: .; cdr3_nt: TGTGCCAGCAGTGTAGCACCGTATAATTCACCCCTCCACTTT; cdr3_aa: CASSVAPYNSPLHF
clone_size: few; v_call: TRBV6-1; j_call: TRBJ1-1; d_call: .; cdr3_nt: TGTGCCAGCAGGGATAATCCGGGACGGAATTACCCTACCTCGGGAGCTTTCTTT; cdr3_aa: CASRDNPGRNYPTSGAFF
clone_size: many; v_call: TRBV6-2/TRBV6-3; j_call: TRBJ2-1; d_call: .; cdr3_nt: TGTGCCAGCAGCAGCCAGGGAAACAATGAGCAGTTCTTC; cdr3_aa: CASSSQGNNEQFF
clone_size: .; v_call: TRBV6-1; j_call: TRBJ2-7; d_call: .; cdr3_nt: TGTGCCAGCTACAGCCGGAGCTACGAGCAGTACTTC; cdr3_aa: CASYSRSYEQYF
clone_size: once; v_call: TRBV9; j_call: TRBJ1-6; d_call: .; cdr3_nt: TGTGCCAGCAGCGTAGGTTGGACTAATTCACTCCTCCACTTT; cdr3_aa: CASSVGWTNSLLHF
clone_size: .; v_call: TRBV19; j_call: TRBJ2-1; d_call: TRBD2; cdr3_nt: TGTGCCAGTAGGCTAGCGGGGGGGGACAATGAGCAGTTCTTC; cdr3_aa: CASRLAGGDNEQFF
clone_size: .; v_call: TRBV5-8; j_call: TRBJ2-1; d_call: TRBD1; cdr3_nt: TGTGCCAGCAGCGCCGAGCACAGGGGGCGACTTTTTGTCTCCTACAATGAGCAGTCCTTC; cdr3_aa: CASSAEHRGRLFVSYNEQSF
clone_size: few; v_call: TRBV12-3/TRBV12-4; j_call: TRBJ1-2; d_call: .; cdr3_nt: TGTGCCAGCAGTTTAGGGGTCATTGGGGATAACTATGGCTACACCTTC; cdr3_aa: CASSLGVIGDNYGYTF
clone_size: few; v_call: TRBV9; j_call: TRBJ2-4; d_call: .; cdr3_nt: TGTGCCAGCAGCGGGGGGACTGGGGGAATAGCCAAAAACATTCAGTACTTC; cdr3_aa: CASSGGTGGIAKNIQYF
clone_size: few; v_call: TRBV29-1; j_call: TRBJ2-5; d_call: TRBD2; cdr3_nt: TGCAGCGTTGAAGAGCCATTGGTAGCGGGTAGCGAGACCCAGTACTTC; cdr3_aa: CSVEEPLVAGSETQYF
clone_size: many; v_call: TRBV7-8; j_call: TRBJ1-1; d_call: .; cdr3_nt: TGTGCCAGCAGCTTAGATTCTGTGAACACTGAAGCTTTCTTT; cdr3_aa: CASSLDSVNTEAFF
clone_size: .; v_call: TRBV10-3; j_call: TRBJ1-2; d_call: TRBD1; cdr3_nt: TGTGCCATCAGCAGTACCGGGACAGGGGGAAACTATGGCTACACCTTC; cdr3_aa: CAISSTGTGGNYGYTF
clone_size: few; v_call: TRBV15; j_call: TRBJ1-6; d_call: TRBD1; cdr3_nt: TGTGCCACCAGCAGAGGACAGGGACCCCTCCACTTT; cdr3_aa: CATSRGQGPLHF
clone_size: many; v_call: TRBV29-1; j_call: TRBJ1-2; d_call: TRBD1; cdr3_nt: TGCAGCGTTGATTCTTCGGGGGACAGGACCCCTAACTATGGCTACACCTTC; cdr3_aa: CSVDSSGDRTPNYGYTF
clone_size: many; v_call: TRBV12-3/TRBV12-4; j_call: TRBJ2-1; d_call: .; cdr3_nt: TGTGCCAGCAGCCAGGGACGGATGAGCTCCTACAATGAGCAGTTCTTC; cdr3_aa: CASSQGRMSSYNEQFF
clone_size: .; v_call: TRBV20-1; j_call: TRBJ1-5; d_call: .; cdr3_nt: TGCAGTGCTAGAGGCTCCGAGGGGGAGAGGTATCAGCCCCAGCATTTT; cdr3_aa: CSARGSEGERYQPQHF
clone_size: many; v_call: TRBV30; j_call: TRBJ1-2; d_call: TRBD1; cdr3_nt: TGTGCCTGGATTCTCGGTAGGATAACCCGACGGGACAGTGACTATGGCTACACCTTC; cdr3_aa: CAWILGRITRRDSDYGYTF
clone_size: many; v_call: TRBV10-2; j_call: TRBJ2-5; d_call: TRBD1; cdr3_nt: TGCGCCAGCAGTGATTCCGGGACAGCGTACCAAGAGACCCAGTACTTC; cdr3_aa: CASSDSGTAYQETQYF
clone_size: many; v_call: TRBV4-1; j_call: TRBJ2-5; d_call: TRBD2; cdr3_nt: TGCGCCAGCAGCCTCGGGGAGAGCGGGAGGGCGGAGGAGACCCAGTACTTC; cdr3_aa: CASSLGESGRAEETQYF
clone_size: .; v_call: TRBV15; j_call: TRBJ2-5; d_call: .; cdr3_nt: TGTGCCACCAGCAGAGAAGGACGGGAAGAGACCCAGTACTTC; cdr3_aa: CATSREGREETQYF
clone_size: many; v_call: TRBV28; j_call: TRBJ1-1; d_call: .; cdr3_nt: TGTGCCAGCAGTCTAAGCCCAGGGAACACTGAAGCTTTCTTT; cdr3_aa: CASSLSPGNTEAFF
clone_size: many; v_call: TRBV12-3/TRBV12-4; j_call: TRBJ2-3; d_call: TRBD2; cdr3_nt: TGTGCCAGCACCTTGGGGGGGGACTTAAGCACAGATACGCAGTATTTT; cdr3_aa: CASTLGGDLSTDTQYF
clone_size: once; v_call: TRBV29-1; j_call: TRBJ1-2; d_call: .; cdr3_nt: TGCAGCGTCTCCCTGGGAGCCCAATTCTATGGCTACACCTTC; cdr3_aa: CSVSLGAQFYGYTF
clone_size: many; v_call: TRBV5-1; j_call: TRBJ2-5; d_call: .; cdr3_nt: TGCGCCAGCAGCTTGGACCAGACCCAGTACTTC; cdr3_aa: CASSLDQTQYF
clone_size: .; v_call: TRBV15; j_call: TRBJ2-3; d_call: TRBD2; cdr3_nt: TGTGCCACCAGCACCCGTAGCGGGGGGGCCGATACGCAGTATTTT; cdr3_aa: CATSTRSGGADTQYF
clone_size: many; v_call: TRBV20-1; j_call: TRBJ2-1; d_call: .; cdr3_nt: TGCAGTGCAACCCTTGGACTGCCTTTCTCCTACAATGAGCAGTTCTTC; cdr3_aa: CSATLGLPFSYNEQFF
clone_size: many; v_call: TRBV6-5; j_call: TRBJ2-1; d_call: .; cdr3_nt: TGTGCCAGCAGTTCAGCAAACCCCTACAATGAGCAGTTCTTC; cdr3_aa: CASSSANPYNEQFF
clone_size: many; v_call: TRBV5-1; j_call: TRBJ1-1; d_call: .; cdr3_nt: TGCGCCAGCAGCTTGGAGGCAGGGGAGACCGCGTCCAACACTGTAGCTTTCTTT; cdr3_aa: CASSLEAGETASNTVAFF
clone_size: many; v_call: TRBV24-1; j_call: TRBJ2-1; d_call: .; cdr3_nt: TGTGCCACCAGTGATCCGAGAGCCAGCTCCTACAATGAGCAGTTCTTC; cdr3_aa: CATSDPRASSYNEQFF
clone_size: many; v_call: TRBV7-9; j_call: TRBJ2-7; d_call: .; cdr3_nt: TGTGCCAGCAGCTTAGAGGGTGGGGTGTCCTACGAGCAGTACTTC; cdr3_aa: CASSLEGGVSYEQYF
clone_size: many; v_call: TRBV12-3/TRBV12-4; j_call: TRBJ2-7; d_call: .; cdr3_nt: TGTGCCAGCAGTTTCTCCGGTAGCCGGAGCGCCTACGAGCAGTACTTC; cdr3_aa: CASSFSGSRSAYEQYF
clone_size: many; v_call: TRBV11-2; j_call: TRBJ2-3; d_call: TRBD2; cdr3_nt: TGTGCCAGCAGCTCGCCCCGGCGGGGGAGGGTGGCAGATACGCAGTATTTT; cdr3_aa: CASSSPRRGRVADTQYF
clone_size: .; v_call: TRBV12-3/TRBV12-4; j_call: TRBJ1-5; d_call: .; cdr3_nt: TGTGCCAGCAGTTTATCCAGGCATATCTCAAAAGTCGATCAGCCCCAGCATTTT; cdr3_aa: CASSLSRHISKVDQPQHF
clone_size: .; v_call: TRBV7-3; j_call: TRBJ1-3; d_call: .; cdr3_nt: TGTGCCAGCAGCTTAATGGGGAGCTCTGGAAACACCATATATTTT; cdr3_aa: CASSLMGSSGNTIYF